Listed below are T cell receptor beta chains from one sample, sequenced in a study of control samples from healthy donors and cancer patients. The repertoire was sequenced with immunoSEQ multiplex PCR; TCRdb's copy has only in-frame clones and lacks some. Here the sample spans approximately 100,000 clones, approximately 90% being singletons. The sequenced sample was blood. These receptors all stem from a woman in her forties or fifties in good health. Both conserved end residues are part of each CDR3. D genes are given only for firm matches. Size tells how often a clone was seen (once, few, many) or the class of an expanded clone, and some rows leave it out.

J | D | size | V | DNA | CDR3
TRBJ1-5 | - | - | TRBV12-5 | TGTGCTAGTGGTTTGGTACAGGGCTATAGCAATCAGCCCCAGCATTTT | CASGLVQGYSNQPQHF
TRBJ2-2 | TRBD2 | - | TRBV19 | TGTGCCAGTAGTATCCCCAGCGGGAGGCTCACCGGGGAGCTGTTTTTT | CASSIPSGRLTGELFF
TRBJ2-1 | TRBD2 | - | TRBV5-4 | TGTGCCAGCAGCGCGTCTAGCGGAGGTGGGAATGAGCAGTTCTTC | CASSASSGGGNEQFF
TRBJ1-1 | - | once | TRBV6-6 | TGTGCCAGCAGCCCTCTACGGAACACTGAAGCTTTCTTT | CASSPLRNTEAFF
TRBJ1-2 | - | - | TRBV4-3 | TGCGCCAGCAGCCCCTTCGAAGGGGCCAACTATGGCTACACCTTC | CASSPFEGANYGYTF
TRBJ2-1 | TRBD2 | - | TRBV24-1 | TGTGCCTCCAGCGAGGGCGGGGGATACAATGAGCAGTTCTTC | CASSEGGGYNEQFF
TRBJ1-6 | - | - | TRBV5-1 | TGCGCCAGCAGCCCCGATCAGTATAATTCACCCCTCCACTTT | CASSPDQYNSPLHF
TRBJ1-5 | TRBD1 | - | TRBV6-5 | TGTGCCAGCAGTTCCCACAGGGGGGACGGCAATCAGCCCCAGCATTTT | CASSSHRGDGNQPQHF
TRBJ1-3 | - | - | TRBV9 | TGTGCCAGCAGCGTAGTGTCGGACACCATATATTTT | CASSVVSDTIYF
TRBJ1-1 | - | few | TRBV20-1 | TGCAGTGCTAGTGATGGGGGTCGGAAGAACACTGAAGCTTTCTTT | CSASDGGRKNTEAFF
TRBJ1-1 | - | - | TRBV29-1 | TGCAGCGTTTCAATGAACACTGAAGCTTTCTTT | CSVSMNTEAFF
TRBJ2-5 | - | - | TRBV18 | TGTGCCAGCTCACCACCCGTCACCATGTACCAAGAGACCCAGTACTTC | CASSPPVTMYQETQYF
TRBJ2-2 | - | - | TRBV11-1 | TGTGCCAGCAGCCGCCCGGGACGAAAATCCCGGGAGCTGTTTTTT | CASSRPGRKSRELFF
TRBJ1-3 | TRBD1 | - | TRBV7-2 | TGTGCCAGCAGCCTACAGGGGGCTGTTGGAAACACCATATATTTT | CASSLQGAVGNTIYF
TRBJ2-2 | - | - | TRBV19 | TGTGCCAGTAGTATGGGTGGGGAGCTGTTTTTT | CASSMGGELFF
TRBJ1-1 | - | once | TRBV6-5 | TGTGCCAGCAGTTACGGGACCATGAACACTGAAGCTTTCTTT | CASSYGTMNTEAFF
TRBJ1-2 | - | - | TRBV30 | TGTGCCTGGAGTTCGGGGGGGGCGCTGGGTAACTATGGCTACACCTTC | CAWSSGGALGNYGYTF
TRBJ1-1 | - | - | TRBV6-5 | TGTGCCAGCAGTTCCCCAGGAACACTGAAAGCTTTCTTT | CASSSPGTLKAFF
TRBJ1-1 | - | few | TRBV12-3/TRBV12-4 | TGTGCCAGCAGTTTCGAGATGAACACTGAAGCTTTCTTT | CASSFEMNTEAFF
TRBJ1-1 | - | - | TRBV30 | TGTGCCTGGCCCCGGGTGGCGGGGACTGAAGCTTTCTTT | CAWPRVAGTEAFF
TRBJ1-1 | TRBD1 | - | TRBV11-2 | TGTGCCAGCAGCTTAGAGGGACAGCCGTACACTGAAGCTTTCTTT | CASSLEGQPYTEAFF
TRBJ1-2 | TRBD1 | once | TRBV7-8 | TGTGCCAGCACCCACAGCGGGAGGGGGACAGCCTATGGCTACACCTTC | CASTHSGRGTAYGYTF
TRBJ1-5 | - | once | TRBV24-1 | TGTGCCACCAGTGACGGACGGATGAATCAGCCCCAGCATTTT | CATSDGRMNQPQHF
TRBJ1-5 | - | - | TRBV7-2 | TGTGCCAGCAGCTTCGGACAGCTCAATCAGCCCCAGCATTTT | CASSFGQLNQPQHF
TRBJ2-5 | - | - | TRBV7-7 | TGTGCCAGCAGCTTTTCGGGTCAAGAGACCCAGTACTTC | CASSFSGQETQYF
TRBJ1-5 | - | - | TRBV6-2/TRBV6-3 | TGTGCCAGCAGTTACATACAGAATAGCAATCAGCCCCAGCATTTT | CASSYIQNSNQPQHF
TRBJ2-1 | TRBD1 | - | TRBV7-3 | TGTGCCAGCAGCTCCGACCGGGACAGGGGAGGAAATGAGCAGTTCTTC | CASSSDRDRGGNEQFF
TRBJ1-5 | - | - | TRBV19 | TGTGCCAGTAGTATGGAAGGTTATAGCAATCAGCCCCAGCATTTT | CASSMEGYSNQPQHF
TRBJ2-2 | TRBD1 | - | TRBV6-2/TRBV6-3 | TGTGCCAGCAGTGACTACAGGGGCAACAACACCGGGGAGCTGTTTTTT | CASSDYRGNNTGELFF
TRBJ1-5 | TRBD1 | - | TRBV7-2 | TGTGCCAGCAGCACATCATGGACAGGGGGCGAGCAGCCCCAGCATTTT | CASSTSWTGGEQPQHF
TRBJ1-1 | - | - | TRBV2 | TGTGCCAGCAGGCTGGACACCCTGGGATCCACTGAAGCTTTCTTT | CASRLDTLGSTEAFF
TRBJ2-1 | TRBD1 | - | TRBV3-1/TRBV3-2 | TGTGCCAGCAGCCAAATGGACAGGGGGCCCCTTCCGTTCTTC | CASSQMDRGPLPFF
TRBJ1-1 | - | - | TRBV3-1/TRBV3-2 | TGTGCCAGCAGCCTGAGAAGGGACCTGAACACTGAAGCTTTCTTT | CASSLRRDLNTEAFF
TRBJ2-5 | - | - | TRBV6-5 | TGTGCCAGCAACCCCGGGCCAGGGGCATTGGAGACCCAGTACTTC | CASNPGPGALETQYF
TRBJ1-6 | - | - | TRBV18 | TGTGCCAGCTCACCCACACAGGGTAGAGGTTCACCCCTCCACTTT | CASSPTQGRGSPLHF
TRBJ1-5 | TRBD1 | - | TRBV5-1 | TGCGCCAGCAGCCCCTGGACAGGGGCGAATCAGCCCCAGCATTTT | CASSPWTGANQPQHF
TRBJ1-4 | TRBD1 | - | TRBV30 | TGTGCCTGGAGTCCCCGGGACAGTTATGAGAAACTGTTTTTT | CAWSPRDSYEKLFF
TRBJ1-2 | - | - | TRBV19 | TGTGCCAGTAGTATAGAGCCCAAACGTGGTGGAAACTATGGCTACACCTTC | CASSIEPKRGGNYGYTF
TRBJ2-2 | TRBD2 | - | TRBV7-2 | TGTGCCAGCTTATTAGCGGGAGAGGCCGGGGAGCTGTTTTTT | CASLLAGEAGELFF
TRBJ2-3 | - | - | TRBV5-4 | TGTGCCAGCAGCTTGATTAGTCCAGATACGCAGTATTTT | CASSLISPDTQYF
TRBJ1-5 | - | - | TRBV30 | TGTGCCTGGAGCCCCCGAGGTTATGGCAATCAGCCCCAGCATTTT | CAWSPRGYGNQPQHF
TRBJ1-5 | - | - | TRBV5-6 | TGTGCCAGCAGCTCGGGCCCGGACGGCTATAGCAATCAGCCCCAGCATTTT | CASSSGPDGYSNQPQHF
TRBJ1-4 | - | - | TRBV6-5 | TGTGCCAGCAGTTCGATAGGGGCCCCGACTAATGAAAAACTGTTTTTT | CASSSIGAPTNEKLFF
TRBJ2-1 | - | - | TRBV11-3 | TGTGCCAGCAGCTTAGGAGGTGGGGCGGGGTCCTACAATGAGCAGTTCTTC | CASSLGGGAGSYNEQFF
TRBJ2-3 | TRBD2 | - | TRBV9 | TGTGCCAGCAGCGTAGTGCCTAGCGGGAGTGTAGCAGATACGCAGTATTTT | CASSVVPSGSVADTQYF
TRBJ1-3 | - | - | TRBV7-2 | TGTGCCAGCAGCTCAACAGGGAACACCATATATTTT | CASSSTGNTIYF
TRBJ2-1 | - | once | TRBV4-1 | TGCGCCAGCAGCCAAGATATCAGCTACAATGAGCAGTTCTTC | CASSQDISYNEQFF
TRBJ2-2 | - | once | TRBV21-1 | TGTGCCAGTGTCATGAAGACAGGGTACGGCACCGGGGAGCTGTTTTTT | CASVMKTGYGTGELFF
TRBJ1-6 | TRBD1 | - | TRBV7-9 | TGTGCCAGCAGCTCAGGACAGGGAATGAATTCACCCCTCCACTTT | CASSSGQGMNSPLHF
TRBJ2-2 | TRBD2 | - | TRBV14 | TGTGCCAGCAGCCGACTACTTGGAGCGGGGGGGCCGGCCGGGGAGCTGTTTTTT | CASSRLLGAGGPAGELFF
TRBJ2-5 | - | once | TRBV7-7 | TGTGCCAGCAGCCTAAATTACGGGGAGACCCAGTACTTC | CASSLNYGETQYF